A single sample is the source of the 16 T cell receptor beta chains below, sequenced in a study of yellow fever vaccine responses in identical twins. TCRdb re-derived calls from the RT-PCR reads in MiXCR, one entry per CDR3 protein. The sample has over 10,000 distinct CDR3 sequences, 84% seen once. The sequenced sample was T cells from blood (PBMCs), unsorted or a sorted subset (not recorded which), obtained before or after yellow fever vaccination (not recorded which). These receptors were taken from a woman aged 18-30 years who received the yellow fever vaccine.

V gene TRBV15 combines with J gene TRBJ2-7, with TRBD1 identical over 11 bases. Trimming cost V 2 bases and J 2 bases; bases outside gene matches: 2. The length of the CDR3 is 15 residues. Germline CDR1 and CDR2: LNHNV and YYDKDF (reference sequence). The CDR3 nucleotides are TGTGCCACCAGCAGACCGGGACAGGGGGCCTACGAGCAGTACTTC. This codes for CATSRPGQGAYEQYF.

The rearrangement joins TRBV11-3 to TRBJ2-5; D is unresolved. This CDR3 is built from 11 residues. V was trimmed by 4 bases and J by 4 bases, leaving 4 bases between them. CDR1 SGHNT and CDR2 YENEEA come from the germline V gene. The CDR3 DNA reads TGTGCCAGCAGCTCACTAGAGACCCAGTACTTC. Translated, it gives CASSSLETQYF.

This chain connects TRBV29-1 to TRBJ1-5; D perhaps matches TRBD1 (5 bases). Germline values: CDR1 SQVTM, CDR2 ANQGSEA. V lost 4 bases, J lost 0 bases, and 7 bases lay in between. The CDR3 contains 13 residues. This chain's CDR3 is CSVGDHSNQPQHF. As DNA, the CDR3 is TGCAGCGTTGGGGACCATAGCAATCAGCCCCAGCATTTT.

Only a few counts were recorded for this clonotype. The J gene is TRBJ2-3, the V gene TRBV29-1; no reliable D call. Per germline, CDR1 SQVTM and CDR2 ANQGSEA. Deletions cut 8 bases from V and 5 bases from J, with 11 bases between. This CDR3 is built from 11 residues. The CDR3 reads CSYFPVDTQYF. The CDR3 DNA sequence: TGCAGCTATTTCCCCGTAGATACGCAGTATTTT.

This clonotype has only one observation. V is TRBV29-1 and J is TRBJ2-7; 10 bases line up with TRBD2. In germline, CDR1 is SQVTM, CDR2 ANQGSEA. This CDR3 has 18 residues. V was pared by 4 bases and J by 4 bases, with 19 bases of the junction left unmatched. CDR3 protein: CSVAGGGASGSPVYEQYF. Here the CDR3 DNA reads TGCAGCGTTGCAGGCGGCGGGGCTAGCGGGAGTCCTGTATACGAGCAGTACTTC.

This clonotype appeared a single time. The chain links TRBV29-1 to TRBJ2-3; TRBD2 matches at 8 bases. J was trimmed by 5 bases and V by 3 bases; bases with no gene match: 7. The CDR3 sequence is 14 residues long. Germline V gene sequence: CDR1 SQVTM, CDR2 ANQGSEA. CDR3 sequence: CSVESGGLGDTQYF. The CDR3 coding sequence is TGCAGCGTTGAGAGCGGGGGCCTGGGAGATACGCAGTATTTT.

The genes are TRBV2 and TRBJ2-3; D not resolved. The ends were cut back, 3 bases at V and 6 bases at J, with 7 bases in the middle. This CDR3 is 12 amino acids long. The germline V gene encodes CDR1 SNHLY and CDR2 FYNNEI. The CDR3 sequence is CASSEADDTQYF. Here the CDR3 DNA reads TGTGCCAGCAGTGAGGCCGATGATACGCAGTATTTT.

The chain employs TRBV5-1 and TRBJ1-1, with unresolved D. The V gene lost 4 bases and the J gene lost 4 bases, with 17 bases spanning the gap. The germline gives CDR1 SGHRS, CDR2 YFSETQ. The CDR3 consists of 15 residues. In DNA, the CDR3 is TGCGCCAGCAGCCCCGACGAGGGAGAGGGCACTGAAGCTTTCTTT. It encodes CASSPDEGEGTEAFF.

This clonotype occurred once. The V and J genes are TRBV20-1 and TRBJ2-7, with a tentative D call TRBD2 (6 bases). Germline lookup yields CDR1 DFQATT and CDR2 SNEGSKA (reference sequence). The CDR3 has 13 amino acids. V was cut by 6 bases and J by 0 bases, with 12 bases left in between. The CDR3 DNA reads TGCAGTGCGCGGGGACTCCTCTCCTACGAGCAGTACTTC. Translation gives CSARGLLSYEQYF.

The count of this clonotype is one. The chain links TRBV20-1 to TRBJ2-7; D ambiguous. The length of the CDR3 is 13 residues. The V end was cut by 2 bases, the J end by 0 bases, with 8 bases between. CDR1 and CDR2 (germline): DFQATT, SNEGSKA (reference sequence). CDR3 in DNA: TGCAGTGCTAGACGGCAGACCTCCTACGAGCAGTACTTC. Protein product: CSARRQTSYEQYF.

This rearrangement joins TRBV7-9 to TRBJ2-3, with 8 bases matching TRBD1. Germline CDR1 reads SEHNR; CDR2 reads FQNEAQ (reference sequence). Trimming took 6 bases from V and 4 from J; bases not matched to a gene: 12. The CDR3 is 16 amino acids. The CDR3: CASSSPGTGCPDTQYF. For the CDR3, the DNA is TGTGCCAGCAGTTCACCCGGGACAGGTTGTCCAGATACGCAGTATTTT.

V is TRBV11-2 and J is TRBJ2-1, with D possibly being TRBD2 (6 bases). Germline V gene lookup returns CDR1 SGHAT and CDR2 FQNNGV. V dropped 1 base and J dropped 3 bases, with 16 bases sitting between them. CDR3 length: 17 amino acids. CDR3 bases: TGTGCCAGCAGCTTAGTTCGGGGGTGGGAAAACTACAATGAGCAGTTCTTC. This gives the protein CASSLVRGWENYNEQFF.

This clonotype was counted between two and nine times. The chain is built from TRBV7-8 and TRBJ1-6; D unclear. This CDR3 contains 12 residues. V lost 3 bases to trimming and J lost 8 bases, with 5 bases between them. CDR1 is SGHVS and CDR2 is FQNEAQ in the germline V gene. Here the CDR3 DNA reads TGTGCCAGCAGCTTGAATTATTCACCCCTCCACTTT. Protein: CASSLNYSPLHF.

V is TRBV29-1 and J is TRBJ2-6; D is undetermined. CDR1 is SQVTM, CDR2 ANQGSEA, per germline. V was clipped by 6 bases and J by 0 bases, with 6 bases between them. The CDR3 runs to 13 residues. Here the CDR3 reads CSVAVSGANVLTF. CDR3 in DNA: TGCAGCGTCGCAGTCTCTGGGGCCAACGTCCTGACTTTC. Using reference TRBV29-1 and TRBJ2-6 for the parts outside the CDR3, the full variable domain is SAVISQKPSRDICQRGTSLTIQCQVDSQVTMMFWYRQQPGQSLTLIATANQGSEATYESGFVIDKFPISRPNLTFSTLTVSNMSPEDSSIYLCSVAVSGANVLTFGAGSRLTVL.

This clonotype was observed a single time. The rearrangement links TRBV4-1 to TRBJ2-1; 10 positions agree with TRBD2. There are 15 residues in the CDR3. Trimming took 2 bases from V and 4 from J; bases not matched to a gene: 2. Germline V gene sequence: CDR1 MGHRA, CDR2 YSYEKL. Here the CDR3 reads CASSQSGLAYNEQFF. As DNA, the CDR3 is TGCGCCAGCAGCCAATCGGGACTAGCGTACAATGAGCAGTTCTTC.

The rearrangement uses TRBV19 and TRBJ2-7; D possibly corresponds to TRBD2 (7 bases). From germline, CDR1 is LNHDA and CDR2 SQIVND (reference sequence). V lost 5 bases to trimming and J lost 5 bases, with 16 bases between them. The CDR3 runs 14 residues. This CDR3 reads CASSSGGSINEQYF. In DNA form, the CDR3 reads TGTGCCAGTAGTTCGGGGGGCTCGATCAACGAGCAGTACTTC.